This T cell receptor beta chain was profiled in a study of blood T cell repertoires in COVID-19. Turning to the study itself: The United States, Italy and Spain supplied acute and convalescent COVID-19 samples. T cells, B-cell-depleted T cells, or PBMCs supplied cDNA or gDNA.

The CDR3 length is 13 residues. Germline V gene data show CDR1 as MNHEY and CDR2 as SVGAGI. Trimming removed 6 bases from V and 0 bases from J, with 8 bases in between. The authors' processing: Amplification of reference gene primers provided the estimated nucleated cell counts. Data came from immunoSEQ multiplex PCR; TCRdb stores just in-frame clones and leaves some out. V and J calls and clone size are given by that table; D and trimming were obtained from the DNA. The table records just under 65,000 clones, around 73% of them present only once. Seattle's cohort entered during active infection and was followed longitudinally.

This clonotype originated in a man in his fifties or sixties with COVID-19, enrolled during active disease. The specimen sequenced was peripheral blood. The chain uses TRBV6-5 and TRBJ2-5; D is unresolved. The CDR3 nucleotides read TGTGCCAGCAGAACCAGGTACCAAGAGACCCAGTACTTC. Translating it yields CASRTRYQETQYF.